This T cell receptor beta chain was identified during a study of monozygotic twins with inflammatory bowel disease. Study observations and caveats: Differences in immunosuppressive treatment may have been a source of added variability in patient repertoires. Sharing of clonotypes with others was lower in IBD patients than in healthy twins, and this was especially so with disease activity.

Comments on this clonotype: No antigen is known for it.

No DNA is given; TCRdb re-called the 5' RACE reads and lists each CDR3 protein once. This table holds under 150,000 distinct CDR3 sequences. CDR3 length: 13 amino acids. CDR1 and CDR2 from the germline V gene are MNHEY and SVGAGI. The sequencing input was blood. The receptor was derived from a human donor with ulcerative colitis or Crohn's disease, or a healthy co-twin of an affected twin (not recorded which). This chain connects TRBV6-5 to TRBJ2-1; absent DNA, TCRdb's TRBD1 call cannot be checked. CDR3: CASSFRGLDEQFF.